The clone carrying this T cell receptor (beta chain) appeared once. The germline V gene encodes CDR1 SGHTA and CDR2 FQGNSA. V lost 5 bases and J lost 0, with 13 bases in between. The CDR3 sequence is 15 residues long. The data belong to a study of blood T cell repertoires in COVID-19. About the research overall: Samples representing acute and convalescent COVID-19 were sourced from the United States, Italy and Spain. Sample material is recorded as cDNA or gDNA derived from T cells, B-cell-depleted T cells, or PBMCs.

Source study methods: Amplification of reference gene primers provided the estimated nucleated cell counts. Profiling relied on immunoSEQ multiplex PCR, and the TCRdb table lists in-frame clones only, not all of them. The D gene and trimming were derived from the DNA, and the V and J assignments and clone size from that table. The sample includes about 190,000 clones, 85% to 90% of them seen just once. The chain employs TRBV7-2 and TRBJ1-1, with D possibly matching TRBD1 (5 bases). The sequenced material came from peripheral blood. This sequence was found in a man aged 35 to 55 with active or convalescent COVID-19. The CDR3: CASSPTRGVNTEAFF. CDR3 coding DNA: TGTGCCAGCAGCCCAACACGGGGGGTGAACACTGAAGCTTTCTTT.